The T cell receptor (beta chain) described here comes from a study of Graves' ophthalmopathy and Graves' hyperthyroidism (dated by TCRdb to the late 2010s). Looking at the study overall: Peripheral blood was collected at initial diagnosis, prior to any treatment. TCR beta repertoire signatures were used to distinguish Graves' ophthalmopathy from Graves' hyperthyroidism and to predict progression to ophthalmopathy. In total, around 130 blood samples were TCR-sequenced: 40 to 45 ophthalmopathy, some 80 hyperthyroidism and around 17 hyperthyroidism-to-ophthalmopathy patients. To explore V-J signatures that separate ophthalmopathy from hyperthyroidism, a discovery set of about 96 patients was enrolled, consisting of 43 with ophthalmopathy and roughly 60 with stable hyperthyroidism. For independent validation, a separate cohort was made up of about 18 hyperthyroidism patients plus 17 patients who later progressed from hyperthyroidism to ophthalmopathy. In over 5 hyperthyroidism patients, the T-cell repertoires found in thyroid tissue were compared with those found in blood. After sampling, hyperthyroidism patients received methimazole starting at 30 mg daily, and ophthalmopathy patients received high-dose intravenous methylprednisolone. For training and testing, the 80 to 100 patients in the discovery cohort were randomly divided in a 7:3 ratio.

The ophthalmopathy patients had moderately to severely active disease, with a Clinical Activity Score of 3 or higher, a NOSPECS grade of 4 or higher, and a disease duration of less than 3 months. Patients with other autoimmune diseases, uncontrolled infections, pregnancy or lactation were excluded. Diagnosis relied on clinical symptoms, serum thyroxine, TRAb, thyroid ultrasound and orbital computed tomography. Ficoll-Paque density gradient centrifugation was used to isolate PBMCs from approximately 11 ml of fresh peripheral blood. Trizol reagent was used to extract the total RNA, and its quality was then checked on an Agilent 2100 Bioanalyzer. This clonotype was detected many times. The specificity of this receptor is unknown. Per-base quality was not reported, and no clone a single base away is much larger than it. What the work shows at the level of the full study, not this receptor alone: Sample size was not predetermined statistically, and investigators were not blinded to group allocation. Most of the expanded thyroid clonotypes with a frequency above 0.001 were also detected in blood, and it was suggested that the thyroid immune response may be reflected by blood repertoires. Ophthalmopathy was separated from stable hyperthyroidism by the 13-signature model with more than 85% sensitivity and around 81% specificity in cross-validation and with 80%/75% in the test set. In validation, the model predicted ophthalmopathy progression with about 71% sensitivity and approximately 78% specificity; approximately 12 predicted patients were CT-confirmed with GO in a median of approximately 6.2 months.

For repertoire sequencing, the TCR beta CDR3 regions were amplified from RNA transcripts. The first round was an RT-PCR using HTBI primers with the Qiagen OneStep RT-PCR kit, and this first round was followed by a second-round multiplex PCR, then size selection and purification. The libraries underwent paired-end sequencing with 100 bp reads on an Illumina HiSeq2000. On the study's bioinformatics: SOAPnuke was used to process the reads, removing any read that contained adapters or uncalled bases, had a mean Phred below 15, or lacked an exact match to the constant primer or identifier. High-quality paired reads were merged with COPE v1.2.5. Clonotypes were defined as unique nucleotide sequences and were aligned to IMGT TRB V, D and J references using MiTCR v1.1. The analysis was limited to V-J combinations with a frequency above 0.0001, which together covered over 99% of the repertoires. For each V-J combination, a TCR clonal expansion and chaos score was defined as F50 clonal expansion divided by the chaos observed in the TCRdist matrix. Welch's t-statistics and random forest were used to reduce the features to about a dozen V-J combinations, which were then used as input to a naive Bayes classifier. The similarity between thyroid and blood repertoires was quantified using the Morisita-Horn index. Using fastp at Q25 and MiXCR, TCRdb reprocessed the public reads and kept productive beta chains. Identical CDR3 protein sequences are pooled into one entry, listed with their most common genes and DNA. TCRdb assigned the V and J calls; the authors' analysis was not used. Here the sample has 450,000 or so distinct CDR3 sequences; roughly 14% occur a single time. Approximately 9.8% of the sample is taken by the ten largest.

Looking up the germline V gene (reference sequence) yields CDR1 SEHNR and CDR2 FQNEAQ. The CDR3, cysteine through phenylalanine, is 15 amino acids long. Just the 45-base CDR3 DNA is kept, in frame starting at base 1. Clipping removes 1 base from V and 4 bases from J, with 2 as the unmatched junction base count. Sample: blood. The receptor comes from a woman under 40 with Graves' ophthalmopathy. Donor details come from another sample of the same person, matched by shared clones. The chain is assembled from TRBV7-9 and TRBJ2-2, with 8 central nucleotides matching TRBD2. The DNA sequence is given as TGTGCCAGCAGCTTAGGCGGACTAGCCACCGGGGAGCTGTTTTTT. This encodes CASSLGGLATGELFF.